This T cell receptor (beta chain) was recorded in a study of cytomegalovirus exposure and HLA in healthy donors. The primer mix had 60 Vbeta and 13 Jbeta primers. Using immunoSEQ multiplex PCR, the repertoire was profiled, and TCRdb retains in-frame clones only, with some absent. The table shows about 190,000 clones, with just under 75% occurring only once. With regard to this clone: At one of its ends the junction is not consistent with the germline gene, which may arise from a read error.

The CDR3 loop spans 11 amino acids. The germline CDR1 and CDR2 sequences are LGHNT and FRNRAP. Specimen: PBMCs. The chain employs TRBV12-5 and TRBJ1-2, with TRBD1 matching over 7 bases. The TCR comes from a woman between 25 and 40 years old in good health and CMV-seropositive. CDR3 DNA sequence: TGTGCTAGTGGTCGTCCGGGACAGCAGATCTTC. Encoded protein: CASGRPGQQIF.